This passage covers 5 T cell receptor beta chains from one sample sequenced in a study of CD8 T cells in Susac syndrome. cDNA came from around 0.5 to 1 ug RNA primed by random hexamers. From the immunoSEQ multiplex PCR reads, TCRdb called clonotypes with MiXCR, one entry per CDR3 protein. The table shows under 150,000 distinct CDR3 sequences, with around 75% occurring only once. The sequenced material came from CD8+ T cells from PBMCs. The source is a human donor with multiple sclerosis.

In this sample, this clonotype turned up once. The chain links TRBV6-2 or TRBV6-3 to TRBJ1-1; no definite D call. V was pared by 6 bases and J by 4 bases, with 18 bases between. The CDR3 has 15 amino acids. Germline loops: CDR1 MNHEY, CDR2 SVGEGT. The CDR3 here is CASSYDLGEPTEAFF. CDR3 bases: TGTGCCAGCAGCTACGATCTTGGTGAACCCACTGAAGCTTTCTTT.

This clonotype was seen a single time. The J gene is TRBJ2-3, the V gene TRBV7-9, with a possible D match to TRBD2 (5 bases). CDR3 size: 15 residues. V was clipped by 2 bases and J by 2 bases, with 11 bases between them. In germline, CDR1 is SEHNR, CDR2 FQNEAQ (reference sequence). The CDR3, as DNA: TGTGCCAGCAGCTTACCGGGAATCTCCACAGATACGCAGTATTTT. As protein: CASSLPGISTDTQYF.

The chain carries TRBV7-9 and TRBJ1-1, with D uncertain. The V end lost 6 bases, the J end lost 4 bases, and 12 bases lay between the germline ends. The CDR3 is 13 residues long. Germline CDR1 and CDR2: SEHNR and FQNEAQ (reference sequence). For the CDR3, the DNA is TGTGCCAGCAGAGCCGAGCTATTCACTGAAGCTTTCTTT. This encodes CASRAELFTEAFF.

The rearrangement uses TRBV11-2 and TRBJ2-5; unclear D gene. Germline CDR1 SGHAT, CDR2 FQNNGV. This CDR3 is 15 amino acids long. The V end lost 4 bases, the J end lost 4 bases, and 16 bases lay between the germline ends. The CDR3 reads CASSSPTLSPETQYF. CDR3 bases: TGTGCCAGCAGCTCACCGACCCTGTCCCCAGAGACCCAGTACTTC.

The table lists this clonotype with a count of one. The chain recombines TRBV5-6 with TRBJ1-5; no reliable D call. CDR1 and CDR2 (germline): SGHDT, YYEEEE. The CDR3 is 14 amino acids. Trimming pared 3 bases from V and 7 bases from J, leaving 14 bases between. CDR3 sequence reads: CASSSMWGRQPQHF. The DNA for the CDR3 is TGTGCCAGCAGCTCAATGTGGGGTAGACAGCCCCAGCATTTT.